These 20 T cell receptor beta chains share one sample of origin, sequenced in a study of T cell responses to AZD1222 COVID-19 vaccine. Sequencing used immunoSEQ multiplex PCR; TCRdb keeps in-frame clones, though not all of them. The sample lists around 66,000 clones; 88% were seen once. The sample was peripheral blood, taken 28 days after the second dose of the MenACWY control vaccine. The source of these receptors is an adult who received the MenACWY meningococcal vaccine as a control.

The V call is TRBV4-1, the J call TRBJ1-4, with 7 bases aligning to TRBD1. The CDR3 is made up of 14 amino acids. Germline assignment: CDR1 MGHRA and CDR2 YSYEKL. Unmatched junction bases numbered 5, after V lost 4 bases and J lost 6 bases. For the CDR3, the DNA is TGCGCCAGCAGCCCGACAGGGCCCGATGAAAAACTGTTTTTT. Its protein product is CASSPTGPDEKLFF.

The genes are TRBV5-4 and TRBJ2-7; D ambiguous. CDR1 and CDR2 from the germline V gene are SGHNT and YYREEE (reference sequence). CDR3 length: 16 residues. V lost 4 bases, J lost 5 bases, and 22 bases lay in between. The CDR3 loop reads CASSPAQLGPLHEQYF. The CDR3 nucleotides are TGTGCCAGCAGCCCTGCCCAGCTAGGACCCTTACACGAGCAGTACTTC.

This clone was picked up one time. The chain recombines TRBV7-3 with TRBJ2-1, with TRBD1 identical over 9 bases. The ends lost 0 bases at V and 4 bases at J; junction bases unmatched: 13. CDR3 length: 19 residues. Germline CDR1 SGHTA, CDR2 FQGTGA. CDR3 protein: CASSLTLEQGATGYNEQFF. DNA of the CDR3: TGTGCCAGCAGCTTAACGTTGGAACAGGGGGCCACAGGGTACAATGAGCAGTTCTTC.

This clone has just one count. The J gene is TRBJ2-1, the V gene TRBV9, with 7 bases fitting TRBD2. The V gene end was trimmed by 0 bases and the J gene end by 2 bases; junction bases not matched to a gene: 8. The length of the CDR3 is 17 residues. The V gene's germline CDR1 is SGDLS and CDR2 YYNGEE. In DNA, the CDR3 is TGTGCCAGCAGCGTAGCTATGCGGCGGGAGCCCTACAATGAGCAGTTCTTC. It yields the protein CASSVAMRREPYNEQFF.

This clone was seen a few times. The CDR3 coding sequence is TGTGCCAGCAGCGGCGGTCCCGGCGGGGGGAACACCGGGGAGCTGTTTTTT. Translating it yields CASSGGPGGGNTGELFF. The chain couples TRBV9 to TRBJ2-2; TRBD2 matches 7 bases. This CDR3 has 17 amino acids. Trimming cost V 3 bases and J 1 base; bases outside gene matches: 9. Germline assignment: CDR1 SGDLS and CDR2 YYNGEE.

This chain links TRBV18 with TRBJ1-1; D call uncertain. Deletions cut 3 bases from V and 6 bases from J, with 14 bases between. Germline CDR1 is KGHSH and CDR2 is LQKENI. This CDR3 contains 14 residues. CDR3 sequence reads: CASSPGPLGSEAFF. The CDR3 DNA reads TGTGCCAGCTCACCGGGCCCCCTTGGCTCTGAAGCTTTCTTT.

The V gene is TRBV12-3 or TRBV12-4, the J gene TRBJ2-5; unclear D gene. V was trimmed by 5 bases and J by 3 bases, leaving 4 bases between them. The CDR3 runs to 11 residues. CDR3 sequence reads: CASSAKETQYF. The CDR3 DNA is TGTGCCAGCAGTGCTAAAGAGACCCAGTACTTC.

J is TRBJ2-7 and V is TRBV28; weak D call: TRBD2 (6 bases). The V end was cut by 6 bases, the J end by 3 bases, with 9 bases between. The germline V gene encodes CDR1 MDHEN and CDR2 SYDVKM. The CDR3 runs 12 residues. CDR3 in DNA: TGTGCCAGCAGCCGGGACTTCTACGAGCAGTACTTC. It translates to CASSRDFYEQYF.

The chain joins TRBV6-5 to TRBJ1-2; D is undetermined. The ends were cut back, 6 bases at V and 4 bases at J, with 12 bases in the middle. Germline V gene lookup returns CDR1 MNHEY and CDR2 SVGAGI. This CDR3 contains 13 residues. As DNA, the CDR3 is TGTGCCAGCAGATCCCAGCATCTCTATGGCTACACCTTC. This gives the protein CASRSQHLYGYTF.

The chain has TRBV27 and TRBJ2-2; 8 bases match TRBD1. Germline V gives CDR1 MNHEY, CDR2 SMNVEV (reference sequence). The length of the CDR3 is 14 residues. With 5 bases clipped from V and 7 bases from J, the junction kept 6 bases outside the gene matches. The CDR3 nucleotides are TGTGCCAGCAGTGGGGGACAGGTGGACGGGGAGCTGTTTTTT. Its translation: CASSGGQVDGELFF.

The genes are TRBV5-1 and TRBJ2-7; D not resolved. This CDR3 has 14 amino acids. Looked up from germline, CDR1 is SGHRS and CDR2 is YFSETQ. Trimming took 5 bases from V and 1 from J, leaving 13 bases between them. This CDR3 reads CASSSARTSYEQYF. In DNA form, the CDR3 reads TGCGCCAGCAGTTCGGCACGGACGTCCTACGAGCAGTACTTC.

V usage is TRBV11-2 and J usage is TRBJ2-1, with D unclear. Germline values: CDR1 SGHAT, CDR2 FQNNGV. The CDR3 extends over 12 amino acids. Between the trimmed V and J ends, which lost 5 bases and 6 bases, there was a span of 8 bases. CDR3 sequence reads: CASSPVGNEQFF. The CDR3 DNA reads TGTGCCAGCAGCCCTGTGGGCAATGAGCAGTTCTTC.

The J gene is TRBJ2-1, the V gene TRBV7-2; a possible D gene is TRBD1 (7 bases). The germline V gene encodes CDR1 SGHTA and CDR2 FQGNSA. The CDR3 covers 14 residues. The V gene lost 2 bases and the J gene lost 6 bases, with 11 bases spanning the gap. The CDR3 region is CASSLFQGGNEQFF. The CDR3 DNA reads as TGTGCCAGCAGCTTATTCCAGGGGGGCAATGAGCAGTTCTTC. Variable domain in full (rest from reference TRBV7-2 and TRBJ2-1): GAGVSQSPSNKVTEKGKDVELRCDPISGHTALYWYRQSLGQGLEFLIYFQGNSAPDKSGLPSDRFSAERTGGSVSTLTIQRTQQEDSAVYLCASSLFQGGNEQFFGPGTRLTVL.

The chain joins TRBV19 to TRBJ2-7; D may match TRBD1 or TRBD2 (6 bases each). Germline values: CDR1 LNHDA, CDR2 SQIVND (reference sequence). This CDR3 spans 14 amino acids. Trimming stripped 3 bases from V and 7 bases from J, with 16 bases between. CDR3 sequence: CASSMGGQVLEQYF. CDR3 sequence (DNA): TGTGCCAGTAGTATGGGGGGACAAGTCCTGGAGCAGTACTTC.

This rearrangement joins TRBV29-1 to TRBJ2-7; D not certain. This CDR3 is built from 12 residues. Germline V gene data show CDR1 as SQVTM and CDR2 as ANQGSEA. Trimming pared 5 bases from V and 3 bases from J, leaving 11 bases between. CDR3 loop: CSVCTELYEQYF. For the CDR3, the DNA is TGCAGCGTTTGCACTGAACTCTACGAGCAGTACTTC.

The rearrangement joins TRBV28 to TRBJ1-2; 7 positions agree with TRBD1. Per germline, CDR1 MDHEN and CDR2 SYDVKM. This CDR3 spans 15 amino acids. V gave up 6 bases and J gave up 7 bases; unmatched junction bases: 14. As DNA, the CDR3 is TGTGCCAGCAGAACCCGCGCTAGGGGGCAACGTGGCTACACCTTC. Translating gives CASRTRARGQRGYTF.

The chain uses TRBV6-5 and TRBJ1-1; 8 bases align to TRBD1. CDR1 MNHEY and CDR2 SVGAGI come from the germline V gene. V lost 2 bases and J lost 12; bases outside the gene matches: 11. The length of the CDR3 is 14 residues. The CDR3 DNA sequence: TGTGCCAGCAGTTACGCCTTTGGACAGGGTTTTACTTTCTTT. Translating gives CASSYAFGQGFTFF.

The chain has TRBV5-1 and TRBJ1-5; tentative D call: TRBD1 (5 bases). Looked up from germline, CDR1 is SGHRS and CDR2 is YFSETQ. The V gene lost 2 bases and the J gene lost 8 bases, with 11 bases spanning the gap. The CDR3 spans 13 residues. CDR3 DNA sequence: TGCGCCAGCAGCTTAAAGGGAGGGGAGCCCCAGCATTTT. As protein: CASSLKGGEPQHF.

The rearrangement uses TRBV6-6 and TRBJ2-3, with TRBD2 matching over 10 bases. This CDR3 comprises 15 residues. The germline V gene encodes CDR1 MNHNY and CDR2 SVGAGI (reference sequence). V shed 5 bases and J 5 bases; nucleotides not matched to a gene: 7. The CDR3 spells CASSQLAGVGDTQYF. The CDR3 bases are TGTGCCAGCAGTCAGCTAGCGGGAGTTGGAGATACGCAGTATTTT.

V and J are TRBV3-1 (or the pseudogene TRBV3-2) and TRBJ1-1; D might be TRBD1 (5 bases). The CDR3 totals 14 residues. V shed 4 bases and J shed 7 bases, with 16 bases lying between them. CDR1 is LGHDT, CDR2 YNNKEL, per germline (reference sequence). The chain's CDR3 is CASSLSGTQNEAFF. The DNA of the CDR3 is TGTGCCAGCAGCCTGTCGGGGACGCAGAATGAAGCTTTCTTT.